This T cell receptor (beta chain) was sequenced in a study of cytomegalovirus exposure and HLA in healthy donors. In nominal health when sampled, donors likely had unrecorded immune exposures nonetheless. CDR1 and CDR2 from the germline V gene are SNHLY and FYNNEI. The CDR3 contains 15 residues. Both 60 Vbeta primers and 13 Jbeta primers went into the PCR. Clones were read by immunoSEQ multiplex PCR, and TCRdb kept only the in-frame ones, dropping some. Of 140,000 or so clones in the sample, 65% to 75% were seen once. This TCR was sampled from a man aged 55 to 70 in good health and CMV-seronegative. The chain couples TRBV2 to TRBJ2-6; 7 nucleotides align to TRBD1. The sample taken for sequencing was PBMCs. CDR3 nucleotide sequence: TGTGCGGGCCGGGACAGCCCCTCTGGGGCCAACGTCCTGACTTTC. This gives the protein CAGRDSPSGANVLTF.